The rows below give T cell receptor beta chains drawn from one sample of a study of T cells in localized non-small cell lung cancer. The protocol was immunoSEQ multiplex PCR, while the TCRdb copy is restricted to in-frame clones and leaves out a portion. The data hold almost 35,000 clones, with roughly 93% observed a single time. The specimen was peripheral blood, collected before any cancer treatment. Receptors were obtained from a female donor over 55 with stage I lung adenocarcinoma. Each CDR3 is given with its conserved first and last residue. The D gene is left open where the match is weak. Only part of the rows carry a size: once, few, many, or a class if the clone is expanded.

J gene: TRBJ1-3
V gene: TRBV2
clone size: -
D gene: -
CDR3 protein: CASSGTGSGNTIYF
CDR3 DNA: TGTGCCAGCAGCGGAACGGGCTCTGGAAACACCATATATTTT

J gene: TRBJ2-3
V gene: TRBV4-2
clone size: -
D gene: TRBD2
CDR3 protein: CASSQDLPAGTSTDTQYF
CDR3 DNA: TGTGCCAGCAGCCAAGATCTTCCAGCGGGGACTAGCACAGATACGCAGTATTTT

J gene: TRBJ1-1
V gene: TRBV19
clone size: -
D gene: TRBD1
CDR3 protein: CASSIPYRGGNTEAFF
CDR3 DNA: TGTGCCAGTAGTATCCCGTACAGGGGCGGAAACACTGAAGCTTTCTTT

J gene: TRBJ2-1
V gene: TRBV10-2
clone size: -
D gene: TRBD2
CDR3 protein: CASKNPGLAGNEQFF
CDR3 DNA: TGCGCCAGCAAGAACCCGGGACTAGCGGGGAATGAGCAGTTCTTC

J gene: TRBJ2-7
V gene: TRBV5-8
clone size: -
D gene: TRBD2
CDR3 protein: CASSRTSGGTYEQYF
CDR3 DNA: TGTGCCAGCAGCAGGACTAGCGGGGGTACATACGAGCAGTACTTC

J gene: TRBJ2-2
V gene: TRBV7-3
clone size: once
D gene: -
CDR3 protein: CASSARGDNTGELFF
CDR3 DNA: TGTGCCAGCAGCGCCCGCGGGGACAACACCGGGGAGCTGTTTTTT

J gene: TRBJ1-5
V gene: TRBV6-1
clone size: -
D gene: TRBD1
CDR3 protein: CASSESRQGARIWPQHF
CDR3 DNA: TGTGCCAGCAGTGAAAGTAGGCAGGGGGCGAGAATATGGCCCCAGCATTTT

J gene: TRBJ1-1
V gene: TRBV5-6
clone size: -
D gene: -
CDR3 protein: CASSLAGKGDRTEAFF
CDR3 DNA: TGTGCCAGCAGCTTGGCCGGGAAAGGGGATCGGACTGAAGCTTTCTTT

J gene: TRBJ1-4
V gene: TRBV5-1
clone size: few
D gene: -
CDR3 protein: CASSRRGALGNEKLFF
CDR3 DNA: TGCGCCAGCAGCCGACGGGGTGCCCTGGGGAATGAAAAACTGTTTTTT

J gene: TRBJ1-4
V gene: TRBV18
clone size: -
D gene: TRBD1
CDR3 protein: CASSPLQGANEKLFF
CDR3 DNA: TGTGCCAGCTCTCCCCTACAGGGGGCTAATGAAAAACTGTTTTTT

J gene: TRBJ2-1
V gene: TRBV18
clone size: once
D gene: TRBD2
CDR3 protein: CASSPGLAGDAHEQFF
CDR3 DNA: TGTGCCAGCTCACCGGGACTAGCGGGAGACGCGCATGAGCAGTTCTTC

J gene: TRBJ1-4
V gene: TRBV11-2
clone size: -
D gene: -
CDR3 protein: CASSLAGAMAEKLFF
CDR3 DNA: TGTGCCAGCAGCTTAGCCGGGGCAATGGCGGAAAAACTGTTTTTT

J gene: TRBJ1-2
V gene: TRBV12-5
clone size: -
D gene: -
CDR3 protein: CASGMQGNGYTF
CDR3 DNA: TGTGCTAGTGGTATGCAGGGAAATGGCTACACCTTC

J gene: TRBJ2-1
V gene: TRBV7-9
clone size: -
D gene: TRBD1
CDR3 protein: CASSPGTALNEQFF
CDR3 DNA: TGTGCCAGCAGCCCTGGGACAGCACTTAATGAGCAGTTCTTC

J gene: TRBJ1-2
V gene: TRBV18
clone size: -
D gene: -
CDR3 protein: CASSPPGSSRERGYTF
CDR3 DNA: TGTGCCAGCTCACCACCCGGATCCTCAAGGGAACGTGGCTACACCTTC

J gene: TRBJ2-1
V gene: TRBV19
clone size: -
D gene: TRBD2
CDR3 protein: CASSDGTSGKYEQFF
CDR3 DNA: TGTGCCAGTAGTGACGGGACTAGCGGGAAATATGAGCAGTTCTTC

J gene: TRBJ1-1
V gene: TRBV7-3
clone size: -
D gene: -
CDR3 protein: CASSLTIGMNTEAFF
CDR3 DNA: TGTGCCAGCAGCTTAACGATAGGGATGAACACTGAAGCTTTCTTT

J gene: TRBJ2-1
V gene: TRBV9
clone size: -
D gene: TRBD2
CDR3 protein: CASSVGLAGGGEQFF
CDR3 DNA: TGTGCCAGCAGCGTAGGACTAGCGGGAGGAGGTGAGCAGTTCTTC

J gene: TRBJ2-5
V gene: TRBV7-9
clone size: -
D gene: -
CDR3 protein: CASSIWTVQETQYF
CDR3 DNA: TGTGCCAGCAGCATTTGGACAGTCCAAGAGACCCAGTACTTC

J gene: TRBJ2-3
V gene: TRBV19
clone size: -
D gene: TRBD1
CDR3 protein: CASSAGQGAGGTDTQYF
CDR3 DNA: TGTGCCAGCTCCGCGGGACAGGGGGCAGGGGGCACAGATACGCAGTATTTT

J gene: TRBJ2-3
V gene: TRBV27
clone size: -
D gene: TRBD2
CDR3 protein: CASSLPGGTQYF
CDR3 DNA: TGTGCCAGCAGTTTACCGGGGGGTACGCAGTATTTT

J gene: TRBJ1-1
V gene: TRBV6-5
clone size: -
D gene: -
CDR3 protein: CASSYKANTEAFF
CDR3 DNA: TGTGCCAGCAGTTACAAGGCGAACACTGAAGCTTTCTTT

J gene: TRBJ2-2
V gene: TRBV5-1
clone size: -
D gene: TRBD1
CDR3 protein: CASSSGQGLNTGELFF
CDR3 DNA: TGCGCCAGCAGCTCAGGACAGGGCTTGAACACCGGGGAGCTGTTTTTT

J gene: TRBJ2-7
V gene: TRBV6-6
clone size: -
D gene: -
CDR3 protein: CASSPHPSDGIYEQYF
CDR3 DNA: TGTGCCAGCAGTCCCCATCCCTCGGACGGAATCTACGAGCAGTACTTC

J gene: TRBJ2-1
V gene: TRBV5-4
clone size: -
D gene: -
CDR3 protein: CASSLVTGDEQFF
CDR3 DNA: TGTGCCAGCAGCTTGGTAACGGGAGATGAGCAGTTCTTC

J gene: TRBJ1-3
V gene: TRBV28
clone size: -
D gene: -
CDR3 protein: CASSLISGNTIYF
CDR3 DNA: TGTGCCAGCAGTCTAATCTCTGGAAACACCATATATTTT

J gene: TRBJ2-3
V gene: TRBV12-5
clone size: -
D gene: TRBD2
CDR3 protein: CASGLGSGSRTDTQYF
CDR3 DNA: TGTGCTAGTGGTTTGGGTAGCGGGAGTCGGACAGATACGCAGTATTTT

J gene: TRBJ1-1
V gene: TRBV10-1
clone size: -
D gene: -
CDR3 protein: CASSLDPEGLRNTEAFF
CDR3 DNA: TGCGCCAGCAGCCTAGACCCAGAGGGCCTAAGGAACACTGAAGCTTTCTTT

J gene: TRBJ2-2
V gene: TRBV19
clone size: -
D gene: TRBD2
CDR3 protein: CASSPTSGSGTGELFF
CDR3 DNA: TGTGCCAGTAGCCCCACTAGCGGGAGTGGTACCGGGGAGCTGTTTTTT

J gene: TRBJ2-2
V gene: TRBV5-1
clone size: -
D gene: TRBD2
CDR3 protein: CASRRASGANTGELFF
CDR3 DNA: TGCGCCAGCAGGAGGGCTAGCGGGGCAAACACCGGGGAGCTGTTTTTT

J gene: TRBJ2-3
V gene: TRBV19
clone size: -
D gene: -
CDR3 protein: CASSLGTDTQYF
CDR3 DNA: TGTGCCAGTAGCCTCGGTACAGATACGCAGTATTTT

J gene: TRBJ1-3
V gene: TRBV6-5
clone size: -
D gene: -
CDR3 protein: CASSRRSFSGNTIYF
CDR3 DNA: TGTGCCAGCAGTCGACGGTCCTTCTCTGGAAACACCATATATTTT

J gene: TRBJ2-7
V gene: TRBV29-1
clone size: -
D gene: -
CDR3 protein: CSVRKTGTEQYF
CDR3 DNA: TGCAGCGTTCGCAAAACAGGGACCGAGCAGTACTTC

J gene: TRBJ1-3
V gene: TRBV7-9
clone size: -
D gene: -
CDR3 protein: CASSLGTDILSSGNTIYF
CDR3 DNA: TGTGCCAGCAGCTTAGGGACGGACATCTTATCTTCTGGAAACACCATATATTTT

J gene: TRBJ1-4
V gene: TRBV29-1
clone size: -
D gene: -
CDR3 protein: CSVGLGEKLFF
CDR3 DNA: TGCAGCGTTGGATTGGGCGAAAAACTGTTTTTT

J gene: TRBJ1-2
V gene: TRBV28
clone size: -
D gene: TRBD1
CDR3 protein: CASSLGGQGQSYGYTF
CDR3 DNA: TGTGCCAGCAGTTTGGGGGGACAGGGGCAAAGTTATGGCTACACCTTC

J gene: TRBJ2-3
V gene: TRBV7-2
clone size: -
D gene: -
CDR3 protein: CASSLGSGGSGRVTDTQYF
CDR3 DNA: TGTGCCAGCAGCTTAGGATCGGGTGGTAGCGGCAGAGTCACAGATACGCAGTATTTT

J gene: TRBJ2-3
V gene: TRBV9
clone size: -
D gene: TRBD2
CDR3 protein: CASSVGTSGIITDTQYF
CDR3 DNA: TGTGCCAGCAGCGTAGGGACTAGCGGGATAATCACAGATACGCAGTATTTT

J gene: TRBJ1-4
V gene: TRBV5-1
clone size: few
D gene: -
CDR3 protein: CASSPGQRGEKLFF
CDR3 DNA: TGCGCCAGCAGCCCAGGACAGAGGGGGGAAAAACTGTTTTTT

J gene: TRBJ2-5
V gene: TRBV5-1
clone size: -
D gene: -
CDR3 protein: CASSLGGVETQYF
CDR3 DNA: TGCGCCAGCAGCTTGGGGGGCGTAGAGACCCAGTACTTC

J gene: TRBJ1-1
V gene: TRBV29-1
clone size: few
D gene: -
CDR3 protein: CSVSQGMNTEAFF
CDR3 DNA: TGCAGCGTTAGTCAGGGGATGAACACTGAAGCTTTCTTT

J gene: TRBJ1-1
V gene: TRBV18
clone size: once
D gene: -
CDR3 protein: CASSPGGLGNTEAFF
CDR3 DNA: TGTGCCAGCTCACCTGGGGGGCTAGGGAACACTGAAGCTTTCTTT